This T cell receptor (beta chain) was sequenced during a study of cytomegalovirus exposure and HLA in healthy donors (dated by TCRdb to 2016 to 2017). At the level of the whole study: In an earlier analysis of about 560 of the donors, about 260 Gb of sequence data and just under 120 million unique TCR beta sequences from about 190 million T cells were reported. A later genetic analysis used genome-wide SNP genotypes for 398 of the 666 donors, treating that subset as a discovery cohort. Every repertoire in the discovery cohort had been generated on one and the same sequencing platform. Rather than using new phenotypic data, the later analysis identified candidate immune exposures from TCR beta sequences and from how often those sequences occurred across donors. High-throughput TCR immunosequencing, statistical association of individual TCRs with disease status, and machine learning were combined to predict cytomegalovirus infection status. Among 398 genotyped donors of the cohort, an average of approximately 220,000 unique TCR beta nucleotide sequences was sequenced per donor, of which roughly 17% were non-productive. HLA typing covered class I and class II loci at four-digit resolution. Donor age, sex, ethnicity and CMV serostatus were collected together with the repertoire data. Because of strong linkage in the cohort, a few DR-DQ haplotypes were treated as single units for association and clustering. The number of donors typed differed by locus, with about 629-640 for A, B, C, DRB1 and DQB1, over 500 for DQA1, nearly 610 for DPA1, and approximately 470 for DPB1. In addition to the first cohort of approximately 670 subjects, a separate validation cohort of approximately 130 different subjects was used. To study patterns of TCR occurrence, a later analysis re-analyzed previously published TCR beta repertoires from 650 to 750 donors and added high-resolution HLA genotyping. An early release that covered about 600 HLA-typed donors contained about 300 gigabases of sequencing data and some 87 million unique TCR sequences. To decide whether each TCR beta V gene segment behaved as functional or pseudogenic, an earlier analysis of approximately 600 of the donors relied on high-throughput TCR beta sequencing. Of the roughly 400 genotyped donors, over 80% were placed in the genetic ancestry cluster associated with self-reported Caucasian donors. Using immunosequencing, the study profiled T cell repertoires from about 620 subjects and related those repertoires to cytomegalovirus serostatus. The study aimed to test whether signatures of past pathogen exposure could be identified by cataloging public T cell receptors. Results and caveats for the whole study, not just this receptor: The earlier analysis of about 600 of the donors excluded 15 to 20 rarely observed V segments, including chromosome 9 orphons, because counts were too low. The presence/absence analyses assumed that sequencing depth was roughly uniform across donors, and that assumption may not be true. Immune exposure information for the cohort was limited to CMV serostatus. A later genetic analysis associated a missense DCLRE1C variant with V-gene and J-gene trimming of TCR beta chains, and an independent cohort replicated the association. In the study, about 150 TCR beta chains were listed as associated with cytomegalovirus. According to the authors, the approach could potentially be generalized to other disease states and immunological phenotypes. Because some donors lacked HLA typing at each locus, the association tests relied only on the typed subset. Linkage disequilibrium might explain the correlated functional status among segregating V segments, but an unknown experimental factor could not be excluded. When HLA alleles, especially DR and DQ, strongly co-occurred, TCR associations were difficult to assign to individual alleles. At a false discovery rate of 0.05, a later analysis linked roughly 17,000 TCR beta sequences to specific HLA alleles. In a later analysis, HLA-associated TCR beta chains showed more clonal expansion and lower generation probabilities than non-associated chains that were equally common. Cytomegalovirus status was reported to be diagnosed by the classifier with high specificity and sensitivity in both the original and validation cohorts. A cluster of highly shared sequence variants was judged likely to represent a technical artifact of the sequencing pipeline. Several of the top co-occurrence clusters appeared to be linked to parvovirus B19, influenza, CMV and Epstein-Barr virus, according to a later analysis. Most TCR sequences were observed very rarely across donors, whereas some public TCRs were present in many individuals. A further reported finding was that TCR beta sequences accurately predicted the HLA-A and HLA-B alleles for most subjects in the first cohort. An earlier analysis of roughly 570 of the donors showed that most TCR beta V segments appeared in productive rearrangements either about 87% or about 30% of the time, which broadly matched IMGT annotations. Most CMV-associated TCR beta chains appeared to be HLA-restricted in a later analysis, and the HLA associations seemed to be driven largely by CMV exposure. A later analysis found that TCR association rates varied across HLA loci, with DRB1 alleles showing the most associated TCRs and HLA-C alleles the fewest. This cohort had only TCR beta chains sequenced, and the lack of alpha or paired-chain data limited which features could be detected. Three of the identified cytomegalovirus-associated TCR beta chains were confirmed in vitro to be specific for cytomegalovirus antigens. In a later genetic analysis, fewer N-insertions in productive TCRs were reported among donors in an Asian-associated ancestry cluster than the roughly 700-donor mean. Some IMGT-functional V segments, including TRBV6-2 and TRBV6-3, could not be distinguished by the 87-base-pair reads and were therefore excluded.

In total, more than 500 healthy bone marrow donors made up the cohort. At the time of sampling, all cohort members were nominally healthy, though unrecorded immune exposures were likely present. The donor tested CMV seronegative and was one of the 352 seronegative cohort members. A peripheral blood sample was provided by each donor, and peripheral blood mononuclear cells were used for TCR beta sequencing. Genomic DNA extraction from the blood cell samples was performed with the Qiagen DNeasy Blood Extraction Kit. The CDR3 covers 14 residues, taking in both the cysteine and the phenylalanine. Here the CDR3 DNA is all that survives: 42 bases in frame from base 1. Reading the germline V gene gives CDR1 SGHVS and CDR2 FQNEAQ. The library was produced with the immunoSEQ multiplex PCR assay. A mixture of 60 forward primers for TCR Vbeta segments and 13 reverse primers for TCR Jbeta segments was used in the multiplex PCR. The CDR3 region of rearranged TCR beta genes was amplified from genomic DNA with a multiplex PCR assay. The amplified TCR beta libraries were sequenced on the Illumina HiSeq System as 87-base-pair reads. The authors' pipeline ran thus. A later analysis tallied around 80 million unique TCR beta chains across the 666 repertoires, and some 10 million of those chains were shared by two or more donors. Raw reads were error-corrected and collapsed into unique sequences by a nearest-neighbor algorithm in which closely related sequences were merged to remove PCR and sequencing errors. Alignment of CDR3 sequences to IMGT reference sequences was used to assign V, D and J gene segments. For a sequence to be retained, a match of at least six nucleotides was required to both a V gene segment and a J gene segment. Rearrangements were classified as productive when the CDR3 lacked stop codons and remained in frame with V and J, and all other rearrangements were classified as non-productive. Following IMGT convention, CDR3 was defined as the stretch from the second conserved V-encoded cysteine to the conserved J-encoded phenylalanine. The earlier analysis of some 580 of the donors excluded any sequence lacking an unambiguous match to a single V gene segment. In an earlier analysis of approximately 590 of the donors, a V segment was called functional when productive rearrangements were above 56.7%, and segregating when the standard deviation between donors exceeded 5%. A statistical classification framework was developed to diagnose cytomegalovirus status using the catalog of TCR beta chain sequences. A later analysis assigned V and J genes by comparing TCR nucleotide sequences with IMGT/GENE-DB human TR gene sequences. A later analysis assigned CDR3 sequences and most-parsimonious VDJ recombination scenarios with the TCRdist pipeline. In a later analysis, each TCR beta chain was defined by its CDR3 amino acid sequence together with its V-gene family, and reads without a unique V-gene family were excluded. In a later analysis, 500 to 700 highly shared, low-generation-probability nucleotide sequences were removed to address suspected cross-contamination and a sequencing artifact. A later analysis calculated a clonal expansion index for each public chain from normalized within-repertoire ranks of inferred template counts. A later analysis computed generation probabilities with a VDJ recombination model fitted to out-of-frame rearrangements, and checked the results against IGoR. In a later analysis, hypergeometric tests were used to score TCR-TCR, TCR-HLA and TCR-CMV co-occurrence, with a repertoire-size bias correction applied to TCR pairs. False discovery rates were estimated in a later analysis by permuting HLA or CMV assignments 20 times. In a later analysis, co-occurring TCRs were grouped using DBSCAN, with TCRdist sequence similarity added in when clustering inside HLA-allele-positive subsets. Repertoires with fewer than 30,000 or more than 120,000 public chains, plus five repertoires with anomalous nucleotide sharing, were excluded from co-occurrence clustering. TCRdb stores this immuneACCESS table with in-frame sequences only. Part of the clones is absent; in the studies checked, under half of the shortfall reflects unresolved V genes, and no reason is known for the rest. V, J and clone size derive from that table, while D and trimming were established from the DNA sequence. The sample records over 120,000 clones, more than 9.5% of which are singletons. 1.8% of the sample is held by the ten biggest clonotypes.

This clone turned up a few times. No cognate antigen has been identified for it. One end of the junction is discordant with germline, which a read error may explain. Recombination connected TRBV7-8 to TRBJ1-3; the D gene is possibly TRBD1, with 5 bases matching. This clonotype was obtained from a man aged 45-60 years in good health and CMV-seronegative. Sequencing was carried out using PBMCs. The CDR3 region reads CASSLQGSGNTTYF. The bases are TGTGCCAGCAGCTTACAGGGATCCGGAAACACCACATATTTT. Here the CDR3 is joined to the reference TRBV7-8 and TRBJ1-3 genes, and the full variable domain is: GAGVSQSPRYKVAKRGQDVALRCDPISGHVSLFWYQQALGQGPEFLTYFQNEAQLDKSGLPSDRFFAERPEGSVSTLKIQRTQQEDSAVYLCASSLQGSGNTTYFGEGSWLTVV.